The 32 T cell receptor beta chains given below trace back to one sample, sequenced in a study of early T cells in non-severe SARS-CoV-2 infection. One entry per CDR3 protein results from TCRdb running MiXCR on the 5' RACE reads. The sample has tens of thousands of distinct CDR3 sequences, about 11% seen once. The material sequenced was whole blood, taken at baseline. The receptors here all came from an adult who was a healthcare worker with PCR-confirmed SARS-CoV-2 infection or an uninfected control (not recorded which).

For this clonotype: A much bigger clone sits one base away, suggesting this may be a read error. The CDR3 DNA reads as TGTGCCAGCAGGCCCACGCGGGACCACCAGGAAGCTTTCTTT. It specifies CASRPTRDHQEAFF. The V and J genes are TRBV6-1 and TRBJ1-1; the D gene is possibly TRBD1 (5 bases). The CDR3 contains 14 residues. Trimming left V 6 bases short and J 8 bases short, with 19 bases between. Germline V gene lookup returns CDR1 MNHNS and CDR2 SASEGT.

This clonotype was observed a few times. The J gene is TRBJ2-2, the V gene TRBV6-5; D assignment may be TRBD1 or TRBD2 (6 bases each). The CDR3 loop spans 14 amino acids. The germline gives CDR1 MNHEY, CDR2 SVGAGI. V was trimmed by 8 bases and J by 2 bases, leaving 12 bases between them. CDR3 sequence: CASGGTPNTGELFF. CDR3 nucleotide sequence: TGTGCCAGCGGGGGGACACCAAACACCGGGGAGCTGTTTTTT.

The V call is TRBV4-3, the J call TRBJ2-3; D ambiguous. The CDR3 loop spans 16 amino acids. CDR1 is LGHNA, CDR2 YSLEER, per germline. Trimming removed 3 bases from V and 4 bases from J, with 17 bases in between. CDR3 in amino acids: CASSQVTQRLADTQYF. Here the CDR3 DNA reads TGCGCCAGCAGCCAGGTGACACAAAGGTTAGCAGATACGCAGTATTTT.

There are a few counts of this clonotype. The chain couples TRBV10-3 to TRBJ2-3; D perhaps matches TRBD2 (5 bases). Germline loops: CDR1 ENHRY, CDR2 SYGVKD. Trimming took 0 bases from V and 7 from J, leaving 20 bases between them. CDR3 size: 17 residues. This chain's CDR3 is CAISESIPGGAPYTQYF. The DNA for the CDR3 is TGTGCCATCAGTGAGTCGATCCCAGGAGGAGCCCCGTATACGCAGTATTTT.

V and J are TRBV7-2 and TRBJ2-3, with 11 bases fitting TRBD2. Germline CDR1 SGHTA, CDR2 FQGNSA. Trimming cost V 5 bases and J 2 bases; bases outside gene matches: 3. CDR3 size: 15 residues. CDR3 residues: CASSVSGGDTDTQYF. The CDR3 nucleotides are TGTGCCAGCAGCGTTAGCGGGGGGGACACAGATACGCAGTATTTT.

With regard to this clonotype: With a much larger clone just one base away, this may be a read error. The J gene is TRBJ2-1, the V gene TRBV12-3 or TRBV12-4, with TRBD2 identical over 7 bases. The length of the CDR3 is 16 residues. V shed 3 bases, J shed 9 bases, and the junction held 14 bases outside the gene matches. The CDR3 DNA reads as TGTGCCAGCAGTTTTATCTGGGGGGGGTCGGACATTGAGCAGTTCTTC. It specifies CASSFIWGGSDIEQFF.

This clonotype showed up just a few times. The CDR3 reads CASTSHTEAFF. CDR3 nucleotides: TGTGCCAGCACTTCCCACACTGAAGCTTTCTTT. The chain uses TRBV7-8 and TRBJ1-1; unclear D gene. The CDR3 is 11 amino acids. Trimming took off 7 bases at V and 3 bases at J, with 6 bases between the two ends. Germline CDR1 is SGHVS and CDR2 is FQNEAQ.

In its sample, this clonotype was seen a few times. The gene calls are TRBV6-1 and TRBJ2-7; TRBD1 agrees at 9 bases. Germline lookup yields CDR1 MNHNS and CDR2 SASEGT. The V gene end was trimmed by 7 bases and the J gene end by 2 bases; junction bases not matched to a gene: 6. The CDR3 covers 14 residues. The CDR3 protein is CASIGTGRTYEQYF. The CDR3 DNA follows: TGTGCCAGCATTGGGACAGGGCGTACCTACGAGCAGTACTTC.

Notes on this clonotype: A read error may be the cause here, since a much bigger clone is one base away. The chain joins TRBV5-1 to TRBJ2-5; D is possibly TRBD1 (5 bases). Germline CDR1 reads SGHRS; CDR2 reads YFSETQ. The CDR3 loop spans 14 amino acids. In DNA form, the CDR3 reads TGCCCCAGCAGCTCCGGACACGGACAAGAGACCCAGTACTTC. Its protein is CPSSSGHGQETQYF.

This clonotype came up a few times. This chain uses TRBV6-2 or TRBV6-3 with TRBJ2-1, with D perhaps matching TRBD1 (6 bases). V was cut by 0 bases and J by 0 bases, with 15 bases left in between. Per the germline V gene, CDR1 is MNHEY and CDR2 is SVGEGT. The CDR3 has 18 amino acids. The CDR3 DNA sequence: TGTGCCAGCAGTTACTCGGTCCGACAGGCGAGCTCCTACAATGAGCAGTTCTTC. Its translation is CASSYSVRQASSYNEQFF.

This clonotype was detected only a few times. The V call is TRBV9, the J call TRBJ1-2; D not certain. In germline, CDR1 is SGDLS, CDR2 YYNGEE. The ends were cut back, 0 bases at V and 8 bases at J, with 14 bases in the middle. The CDR3 covers 14 residues. This CDR3 reads CASSVDADSEGYTF. The CDR3 DNA reads TGTGCCAGCAGCGTAGATGCAGATTCAGAGGGCTACACCTTC.

The rearrangement links TRBV7-2 to TRBJ1-1, with D tentatively TRBD1 (5 bases). The CDR3 totals 14 residues. Trimming took off 2 bases at V and 8 bases at J, with 15 bases between the two ends. Germline assignment: CDR1 SGHTA and CDR2 FQGNSA. Here the CDR3 reads CASSLSRDYPEAFF. CDR3 nucleotide sequence: TGTGCCAGCAGCTTATCGCGGGACTACCCCGAAGCTTTCTTT.

This clonotype was observed a handful of times. V is TRBV5-1 and J is TRBJ2-5; D is possibly TRBD2 (5 bases). CDR1 is SGHRS and CDR2 is YFSETQ in the germline V gene. Between the trimmed V and J ends, which lost 2 bases and 4 bases, there was a span of 15 bases. There are 15 residues in the CDR3. CDR3 coding DNA: TGCGCCAGCAGCTTCACGGACTCCCCGAGAGAGACCCAGTACTTC. Protein sequence: CASSFTDSPRETQYF.

The chain combines TRBV6-1 with TRBJ2-7; D is unresolved. V was clipped by 3 bases and J by 1 base, with 13 bases between them. The CDR3 loop spans 15 amino acids. Germline CDR1 is MNHNS and CDR2 is SASEGT. CDR3 amino acids: CASSDGYDGSYEQYF. As DNA, the CDR3 is TGTGCCAGCAGTGACGGATATGACGGTTCCTACGAGCAGTACTTC.

This clonotype has just a few counts. The chain combines TRBV11-2 with TRBJ2-1; the match to TRBD1 covers 8 bases. The CDR3 has 15 residues. The V gene end was trimmed by 5 bases and the J gene end by 7 bases; junction bases not matched to a gene: 10. Germline CDR1 SGHAT, CDR2 FQNNGV. CDR3 sequence (DNA): TGTGCCAGCAGCCACCCCAGGGGGCGAGTGAATGAGCAGTTCTTC. The encoded protein is CASSHPRGRVNEQFF.

The chain uses TRBV7-9 and TRBJ2-3, with no clear D. The germline V and J ends were trimmed by 5 bases and 4 bases, with 7 bases remaining between them. Germline CDR1 is SEHNR and CDR2 is FQNEAQ (reference sequence). The CDR3 totals 12 residues. The CDR3 is CASSRPSDTQYF. CDR3 in DNA: TGTGCCAGCAGCAGGCCGTCAGATACGCAGTATTTT.

V gene TRBV4-1 combines with J gene TRBJ1-2; 8 bases line up with TRBD1. CDR1 and CDR2 from the germline V gene are MGHRA and YSYEKL. The CDR3 runs 13 residues. V was clipped by 6 bases and J by 6 bases; unmatched bases: 6. The CDR3 sequence is CASSHDRGHGYTF. The CDR3 DNA follows: TGCGCCAGCAGTCATGACAGGGGCCATGGCTACACCTTC.

V usage is TRBV6-5 and J usage is TRBJ2-3, with D hard to call. The CDR3 has 18 residues. In germline, CDR1 is MNHEY, CDR2 SVGAGI. The germline V and J ends were trimmed by 0 bases and 2 bases, with 18 bases remaining between them. The CDR3 DNA follows: TGTGCCAGCAGTTACTCCGGTCCGATAGGATCCCACACAGATACGCAGTATTTT. Translation: CASSYSGPIGSHTDTQYF.

This clonotype was seen ten or more times. The J gene is TRBJ1-1, the V gene TRBV10-3; D perhaps matches TRBD1 (5 bases). The CDR3 is 14 amino acids. V was trimmed by 8 bases and J by 2 bases, leaving 15 bases between them. Germline lookup yields CDR1 ENHRY and CDR2 SYGVKD. The CDR3 spells CAIREGRLNTEAFF. The DNA for the CDR3 is TGTGCCATCCGAGAGGGACGGCTAAACACTGAAGCTTTCTTT.

This clonotype was seen a handful of times. This chain uses TRBV7-2 with TRBJ2-3; 12 positions match TRBD2. V lost 5 bases and J lost 8; bases outside the gene matches: 8. From germline, CDR1 is SGHTA and CDR2 FQGNSA. The CDR3 runs to 15 residues. The CDR3 bases are TGTGCCAGCAGCCCAGCCCCTAGCGGGGGGGCTACGCAGTATTTT. This codes for CASSPAPSGGATQYF.

This rearrangement joins TRBV5-5 to TRBJ1-1; tentative D call: TRBD1 (5 bases). The germline V gene has CDR1 SGHKS and CDR2 YYEKEE (reference sequence). Trimming pared 3 bases from V and 0 bases from J, leaving 21 bases between. The CDR3 contains 18 residues. CDR3 loop: CASSYPEQTDSMNTEAFF. Here the CDR3 DNA reads TGTGCCAGCAGCTATCCGGAGCAGACAGATTCAATGAACACTGAAGCTTTCTTT.

This clonotype has ten or more counts. V is TRBV3-2 and J is TRBJ1-2; TRBD1 reflects the table's D call only, with no check against the DNA. TRBV3-2 is assigned pseudogene status. This CDR3 is built from 18 residues. The CDR3 sequence: CASRGAPVIGPLNYGYTF. The CDR3 region has the DNA TGTGCCAGCCGGGGGGCCCCCGTCATAGGGCCGCTGAACTATGGCTACACCTTC.

This rearrangement joins TRBV4-1 to TRBJ2-7; TRBD2 aligns across 10 bases. The CDR3 has 15 amino acids. Germline V gene data show CDR1 as MGHRA and CDR2 as YSYEKL. V was clipped by 0 bases and J by 5 bases; unmatched bases: 4. This chain's CDR3 is CASSQEGTSGDEQYF. As DNA, the CDR3 is TGCGCCAGCAGCCAAGAAGGAACTAGCGGGGACGAGCAGTACTTC.

This clonotype was recorded at least ten times. This chain joins TRBV3-1 and TRBJ2-7, with no clear D. Per germline, CDR1 LGHDT and CDR2 YNNKEL (reference sequence). The V gene lost 3 bases and the J gene lost 5 bases, with 14 bases spanning the gap. This CDR3 region has 14 residues. The CDR3 bases are TGTGCCAGCAGCCAGGGTGGGGTTGTCCACGAGCAGTACTTC. As protein: CASSQGGVVHEQYF.

The rearrangement uses TRBV5-8 and TRBJ2-3; D possibly corresponds to TRBD1 (5 bases). The length of the CDR3 is 15 residues. The germline V gene has CDR1 SGHTS and CDR2 YDEGEE. V shed 2 bases and J shed 4 bases, with 14 bases lying between them. CDR3: CASSFGGPRADTQYF. The CDR3 region has the DNA TGTGCCAGCAGCTTCGGCGGCCCCAGGGCAGATACGCAGTATTTT.

This clonotype was picked up a small number of times. The J gene is TRBJ2-7, the V gene TRBV11-2; 7 positions agree with TRBD1. The CDR3 runs 16 residues. V shed 0 bases, J shed 2 bases, and the junction held 7 bases outside the gene matches. Germline assignment: CDR1 SGHAT and CDR2 FQNNGV. The CDR3 nucleotides read TGTGCCAGCAGCTTAGACTTAGGGACAGTGCCCTACGAGCAGTACTTC. Translated, it gives CASSLDLGTVPYEQYF.

The chain links TRBV15 to TRBJ2-1; D is uncertain. From germline, CDR1 is LNHNV and CDR2 YYDKDF (reference sequence). Trimming removed 0 bases from V and 0 bases from J, with 15 bases in between. CDR3 size: 18 residues. The CDR3 protein is CATSRDPLAFPSYNEQFF. The CDR3 DNA reads TGTGCCACCAGCAGAGATCCACTGGCCTTTCCCTCCTACAATGAGCAGTTCTTC.

At least ten counts were recorded for this clonotype. The J gene is TRBJ1-6, the V gene TRBV5-1; D is unclear. CDR1 is SGHRS, CDR2 YFSETQ, per germline. The CDR3 contains 18 residues. Trimming shortened V by 5 bases and J by 0 bases, and 18 bases separated the two germline ends. CDR3: CASRPRAGESSYNSPLHF. In DNA, the CDR3 is TGCGCCAGCAGGCCAAGGGCCGGGGAGAGCTCCTATAATTCACCCCTCCACTTT.

The V and J genes are TRBV7-9 and TRBJ1-2; 8 nucleotides agree with TRBD1. The CDR3 length is 15 residues. In germline, CDR1 is SEHNR, CDR2 FQNEAQ (reference sequence). The trim removed 6 bases at V and 6 bases at J, leaving 12 bases unmatched. The CDR3 region is CASSAYMTGVDGYTF. The CDR3, as DNA: TGTGCCAGCAGTGCCTATATGACAGGGGTTGATGGCTACACCTTC.

This sequence joins TRBV5-1 and TRBJ2-5; 8 nucleotides match TRBD2. V dropped 0 bases and J dropped 2; count of bases not matched to a gene: 6. The CDR3 is 16 residues long. Looked up from germline, CDR1 is SGHRS and CDR2 is YFSETQ. The CDR3 spells CASSLGPAGAQETQYF. The CDR3 nucleotides are TGCGCCAGCAGCTTGGGTCCAGCGGGGGCACAAGAGACCCAGTACTTC.

The V gene is TRBV6-6, the J gene TRBJ2-3; D unclear. The CDR3 has 12 amino acids. The V gene lost 0 bases and the J gene lost 5 bases, with 3 bases spanning the gap. Germline CDR1 is MNHNY and CDR2 is SVGAGI (reference sequence). CDR3 amino acids: CASSYSRDTQYF. Written as DNA, the CDR3 is TGTGCCAGCAGTTACTCCCGAGATACGCAGTATTTT.

The sample holds a few counts of this clonotype. V usage is TRBV11-3 and J usage is TRBJ2-7; maybe TRBD1 (5 bases). There are 13 residues in the CDR3. The V end was cut by 1 base, the J end by 4 bases, with 8 bases between. The V gene's germline CDR1 is SGHNT and CDR2 YENEEA. The CDR3 is CASSLGGGYEQYF. Here the CDR3 DNA reads TGTGCCAGCAGCTTAGGGGGCGGTTACGAGCAGTACTTC.